This T cell receptor beta chain came from a study of tumor-infiltrating lymphocytes in localized non-small cell lung cancer. General observations from the study: Each assay used a separate piece of the same tissue. Tumor T-cell fraction was not associated with recurrence-free survival.

A word on this clone: Its target is not known.

The germline V gene has CDR1 LNHDA and CDR2 SQIVND (reference sequence). V lost 6 bases to trimming and J lost 7 bases; unmatched junction nucleotides: 8. This CDR3 has 15 residues. Profiling relied on immunoSEQ multiplex PCR, and the TCRdb table lists in-frame clones only, not all of them. The sample consists of 6,000 to 9,000 clones, 65% to 75% of them appearing once. The gene calls are TRBV19 and TRBJ1-6, with TRBD1 identical over 8 bases. The TCR sequence derives from a human donor with non-small cell lung cancer. Sample: lung tumor tissue. CDR3 in DNA: TGTGCCAGTAGGCCCGACAGGGGTCCCAATTCACCCCTCCACTTT. Its translation is CASRPDRGPNSPLHF.